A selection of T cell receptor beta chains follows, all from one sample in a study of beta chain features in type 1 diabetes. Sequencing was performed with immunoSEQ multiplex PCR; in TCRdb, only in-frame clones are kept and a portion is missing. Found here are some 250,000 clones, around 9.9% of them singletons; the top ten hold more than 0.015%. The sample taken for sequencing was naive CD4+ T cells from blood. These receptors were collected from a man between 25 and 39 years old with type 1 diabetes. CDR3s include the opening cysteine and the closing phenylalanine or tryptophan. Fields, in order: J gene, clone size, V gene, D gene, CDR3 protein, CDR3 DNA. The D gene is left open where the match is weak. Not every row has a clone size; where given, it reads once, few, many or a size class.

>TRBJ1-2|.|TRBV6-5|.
CASSYAGGNYGYTF
TGTGCCAGCAGTTACGCCGGGGGTAACTATGGCTACACCTTC
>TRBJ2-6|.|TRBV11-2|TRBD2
CASSARLAGSSGANVLTF
TGTGCCAGCAGCGCGAGACTAGCGGGAAGCTCTGGGGCCAACGTCCTGACTTTC
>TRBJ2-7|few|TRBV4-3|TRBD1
CASSHGYRGPSYEQYF
TGCGCCAGCAGCCATGGATACAGGGGCCCCTCCTACGAGCAGTACTTC
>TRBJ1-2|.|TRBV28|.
CASSLGARGYTF
TGTGCCAGCAGTTTGGGGGCGCGGGGCTACACCTTC
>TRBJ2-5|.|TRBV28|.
CASGEETQYF
TGTGCCAGCGGAGAAGAGACCCAGTACTTC
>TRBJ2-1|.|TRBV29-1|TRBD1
CSVTPGQGTFSYNEQFF
TGCAGCGTAACTCCGGGACAGGGGACGTTCTCCTACAATGAGCAGTTCTTC
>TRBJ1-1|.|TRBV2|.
CASTTEALGTEAFF
TGTGCCAGCACCACTGAGGCCTTGGGCACTGAAGCTTTCTTT
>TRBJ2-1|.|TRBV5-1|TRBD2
CASSLGLSSGDNEQFF
TGCGCCAGCAGCTTGGGGTTGTCTAGCGGGGACAATGAGCAGTTCTTC
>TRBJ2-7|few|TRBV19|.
CASSSTTTYEQYF
TGTGCCAGTAGTAGTACTACTACCTACGAGCAGTACTTC
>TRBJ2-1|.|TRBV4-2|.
CASSQDYQGRRQFF
TGTGCCAGCAGCCAAGATTACCAGGGGAGAAGGCAGTTCTTC
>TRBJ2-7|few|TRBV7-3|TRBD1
CASSLLGTGSAEQYF
TGTGCCAGCAGCTTATTGGGGACAGGGAGCGCCGAGCAGTACTTC
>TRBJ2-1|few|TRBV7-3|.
CASSSDSSYNEQFF
TGTGCCAGCAGCTCGGACAGCTCCTACAATGAGCAGTTCTTC
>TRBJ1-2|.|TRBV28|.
CASTDTASNYGYTF
TGTGCCAGCACTGACACAGCCTCTAACTATGGCTACACCTTC